This T cell receptor (beta chain) comes out of a study of blood T cells in healthy people across ages. Regarding the study as a whole: Diversity estimates drawn from one million T cells were deemed underestimates. The unknown donor CMV status may have confounded expanded clonotype changes.

The use of a sample-barcoded 5' primer and a J-beta primer mix characterized a second PCR of about 7 to 12 cycles. TCRdb fed the 5' RACE reads into MiXCR, producing one record per CDR3 protein. The sample holds some 1.7 million distinct CDR3 sequences, 28% seen once. The CDR3 has 15 residues. Looked up from germline, CDR1 is MDHEN and CDR2 is SYDVKM. Trimming shortened V by 5 bases and J by 2 bases, and 16 bases separated the two germline ends. This clonotype was recorded at least ten times. What it recognizes is unknown. The sequencing input was blood. This TCR came from a woman in her twenties or thirties in good health. The chain is built from TRBV28 and TRBJ2-7; possibly TRBD2 for D (6 bases). CDR3 DNA sequence: TGTGCCAGCAGTAACCCGACACCGGGGGCCTACGAGCAGTACTTC. This codes for CASSNPTPGAYEQYF.